This T cell receptor beta chain is from a study of EBV T-cell therapy then PD-1 blockade in nasopharyngeal carcinoma (dated by TCRdb to 2020 to 2022). With regard to this clone: This clone's antigen is unknown. Base-call qualities are not available, and no considerably larger clone is one nucleotide away. Other DNA sequences in the sample encode the same CDR3.

Taken from the germline V gene, the CDR1 and CDR2 loops are SGHDT and YYEEEE. The CDR3 holds 14 amino acids from the cysteine to the phenylalanine. CDR3 DNA is the only sequence kept; it has 42 bases, read in frame from the first base. V gives up 0 bases and J gives up 0 bases, and the segment between their germline ends measures 7 bases. Explained via the paper, the treatment or condition label denotes: AdE1-LMPpoly-expanded autologous EBV-specific T-cell therapy followed by anti-PD-1 nivolumab. Genomic DNA was extracted from sorted cells using the Qiagen DNeasy Kit. The immunoSEQ platform was used for deep sequencing of the TCR beta chain. The authors' pipeline ran thus. Repertoire data analysis was performed with the immunoSEQ Analyzer software. TCRdb obtained this table from immuneACCESS and retained in-frame rearrangements with V and J assigned. These tables miss some clones; where compared with another copy, unresolved V genes account for less than half of the shortfall, and the remainder is unexplained. V, J and clone size reflect that table, while D and trimming were determined from the DNA. Present in this sample are about 22,000 clones, under 90% of which were seen just once. Of the sample, approximately 25% is held by the ten largest clones.

The receptor chain draws on TRBV5-6 and TRBJ2-7; 6 matching bases give a weak D call of TRBD2. The specimen comprised CD8+ T cells from blood, sampled at day -245 from a patient whose treatment included autologous EBV-specific T cells and nivolumab. This TCR came from a middle-aged man with nasopharyngeal carcinoma. The CDR3 sequence is CASSLGGDSYEQYF. The nucleotides read TGTGCCAGCAGCTTGGGCGGGGACTCCTACGAGCAGTACTTC.